Sequencing of this T cell receptor beta chain was carried out in a study of cytomegalovirus exposure and HLA in healthy donors. Points from the study as a whole: Later on, an analysis showed TCR association rates differing by HLA locus, with DRB1 the most and HLA-C the fewest.

This clone was observed a few times. The target antigen is unknown. CDR1 is SGHDT and CDR2 is YYEEEE in the germline V gene. This CDR3 has 11 residues. The germline V and J ends were trimmed by 5 bases and 7 bases, with 10 bases remaining between them. Among the donors, all were healthy bone marrow donors. Donors sampled were nominally healthy, though unrecorded immune exposures were likely. PCR amplification relied on 60 Vbeta primers (plus 13 Jbeta primers). Profiling relied on immunoSEQ multiplex PCR, and the TCRdb table lists in-frame clones only, not all of them. The table lists around 180,000 clones, about four fifths of them singletons.

This sequence joins TRBV5-6 and TRBJ2-7; D remains ambiguous. Sample: PBMCs. This sequence originates from a man younger than 30 in good health and CMV-seronegative. The chain's CDR3 is CASSNSWEQYF. The CDR3 DNA follows: TGTGCCAGCAGTAACTCTTGGGAGCAGTACTTC.